What follows is one T cell receptor beta chain and its context. Its antigen is unidentified. This specimen belongs to a study of immune evolution from preneoplasia to lung adenocarcinoma. Study-wide points: Top clone frequencies peaked in normal lung, apparently declining through invasive adenocarcinoma.

Germline CDR1 and CDR2: GTSNPN and SVGIG (reference sequence). Deletions cut 5 bases from V and 0 bases from J, with 12 bases between. The CDR3 loop spans 14 amino acids. TCRdb's table, derived via immunoSEQ multiplex PCR, lists solely in-frame clones and lacks some. The sample lists over 3,500 clones; approximately 85% were seen once. Two lung cancer pathologists independently confirmed each histologic diagnosis. Nucleic acids came from premalignant or tumor cells enriched by macro-dissection. This TCR came from a person aged 45-60 years with lung adenocarcinoma. The sample was FFPE invasive lung adenocarcinoma tissue. This chain uses TRBV30 with TRBJ2-3; D might be TRBD1 (5 bases). The CDR3 region has the DNA TGTGCCTGGGCCCAGGGCGGCAGCACAGATACGCAGTATTTT. It specifies CAWAQGGSTDTQYF. The whole variable domain, filled in from reference TRBV30 and TRBJ2-3, reads SQTIHQWPATLVQPVGSPLSLECTVEGTSNPNLYWYRQAAGRGLQLLFYSVGIGQISSEVPQNLSASRPQDRQFILSSKKLLLSDSGFYLCAWAQGGSTDTQYFGPGTRLTVL.